This TCR beta chain comes out of a study of early T cells in non-severe SARS-CoV-2 infection. Across the study: Bulk RNA taken from unsorted whole blood was sequenced, leaving chains unpaired.

Broader study findings: Anti-spike CD8 responses were favored by VDJdb matching, which missed private and CD4 specificities.

Individual cDNA molecules carried attached unique molecular identifiers. From the 5' RACE reads, TCRdb called clonotypes with MiXCR, one entry per CDR3 protein. The table records about 27,000 distinct CDR3 sequences, 5.4% of them present only once. The CDR3 sequence is 14 residues long. Germline values: CDR1 SEHNR, CDR2 FQNEAQ (reference sequence). The trim removed 3 bases at V and 6 bases at J, leaving 4 bases unmatched. This clonotype was recorded many times. Antigen: not known. The chain recombines TRBV7-9 with TRBJ2-1; 8 positions agree with TRBD2. The clonotype originates from an adult who was a healthcare worker with PCR-confirmed SARS-CoV-2 infection or an uninfected control (not recorded which). Sequenced input: whole blood. CDR3 protein: CASSFKRESNEQFF. Here the CDR3 DNA reads TGTGCCAGCAGCTTTAAGCGGGAGAGCAATGAGCAGTTCTTC. Full variable domain (missing parts from reference TRBV7-9 and TRBJ2-1): DTGVSQNPRHKITKRGQNVTFRCDPISEHNRLYWYRQTLGQGPEFLTYFQNEAQLEKSRLLSDRFSAERPKGSFSTLEIQRTEQGDSAMYLCASSFKRESNEQFFGPGTRLTVL.